This T cell receptor (beta chain) is from a study of T cell repertoires in cytomegalovirus infection. Study-level information: Public TCR beta signatures were indicative of both CMV infection and a matching HLA type.

This clonotype was observed many times. Its target is unknown. Study outcomes and limitations: Across the ex vivo response, the dominant clonotypes were HLA-C-restricted CMV-specific TCR beta clonotypes. Summed frequency of public TCR beta families distinguished CMV carriers with the relevant HLA.

The CDR3 runs to 11 residues. Germline V CDR1 and CDR2: KGHSH, LQKENI. Deletions cut 8 bases from V and 6 bases from J, with 7 bases between. TCRdb redid the calling of the reads with MiXCR, one entry per CDR3 protein. Here the sample spans approximately 490,000 distinct CDR3 sequences, approximately 10% being singletons. The chain combines TRBV18 with TRBJ2-2; D is ambiguous. The clonotype was recovered from a human donor in good health (CMV status not recorded). Some clones in this sample may be carry-over from other donors' samples. The sequencing sample was made of PBMCs. The CDR3 DNA reads as TGTGCCAGCAGTCCGTCCGGGGAGCTGTTTTTT. Its protein product is CASSPSGELFF.